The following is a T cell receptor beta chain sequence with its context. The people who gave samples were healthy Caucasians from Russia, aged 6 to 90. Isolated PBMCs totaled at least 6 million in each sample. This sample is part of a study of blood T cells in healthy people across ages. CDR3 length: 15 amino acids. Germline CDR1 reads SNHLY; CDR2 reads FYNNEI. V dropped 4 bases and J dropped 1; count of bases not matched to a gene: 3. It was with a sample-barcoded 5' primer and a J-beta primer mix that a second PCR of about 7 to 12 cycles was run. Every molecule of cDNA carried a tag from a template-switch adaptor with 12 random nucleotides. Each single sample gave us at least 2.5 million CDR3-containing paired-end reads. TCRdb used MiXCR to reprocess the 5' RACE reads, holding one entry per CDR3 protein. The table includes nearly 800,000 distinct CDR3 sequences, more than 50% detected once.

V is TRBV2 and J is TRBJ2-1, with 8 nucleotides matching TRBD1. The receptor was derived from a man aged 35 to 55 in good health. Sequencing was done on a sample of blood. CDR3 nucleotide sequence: TGTGCCAGCAGTGTCAGGGGGCTTTCCTACAATGAGCAGTTCTTC. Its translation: CASSVRGLSYNEQFF.